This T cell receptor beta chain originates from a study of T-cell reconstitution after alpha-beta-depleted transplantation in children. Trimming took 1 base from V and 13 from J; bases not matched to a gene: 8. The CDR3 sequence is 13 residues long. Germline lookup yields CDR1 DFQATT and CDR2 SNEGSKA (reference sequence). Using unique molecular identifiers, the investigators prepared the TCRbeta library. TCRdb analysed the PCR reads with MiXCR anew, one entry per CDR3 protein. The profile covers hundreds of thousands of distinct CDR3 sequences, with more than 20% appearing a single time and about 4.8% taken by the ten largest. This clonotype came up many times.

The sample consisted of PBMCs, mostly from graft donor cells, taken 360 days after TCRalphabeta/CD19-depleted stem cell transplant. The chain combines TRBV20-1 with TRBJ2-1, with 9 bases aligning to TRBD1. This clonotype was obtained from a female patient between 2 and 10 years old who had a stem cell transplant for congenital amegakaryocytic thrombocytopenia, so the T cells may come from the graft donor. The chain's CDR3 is CSARVTGGADQFF. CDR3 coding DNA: TGCAGTGCTAGAGTAACAGGGGGCGCAGACCAGTTCTTC.